This record concerns one T cell receptor (beta chain) sequence. This clonotype was seen a handful of times. Its antigen is currently not known. There are no base qualities to consult, and no much larger clone falls within one base. The record originates from a study of response to subunit inactivated influenza vaccine listed by TCRdb under 2018. In terms of the full investigation: Deep quantitative profiling of the T cell receptor repertoire was used in the study to follow responses to a trivalent subunit inactivated influenza vaccine.

V was cut back by 7 bases and J by 6 bases, leaving a gap of 15 bases between them. The germline V gene specifies SGHAT as CDR1 and FQNNGV as CDR2. The CDR3 contains 14 residues, cysteine and phenylalanine counted. The entry retains the CDR3 DNA only, 42 bases that are in frame from base 1. Findings and caveats that apply to the study as a whole: The authors proposed that each seasonal influenza vaccination may bring in only a limited number of new T cells.

The method was RT-PCR. Data came from an Illumina HiSeq 2500. TCRdb reworked the public reads: Q25 trimming with fastp, MiXCR clone assembly, productive beta chains retained. When rows share a CDR3 protein, they turn into one entry using the most common DNA and genes. Present in this sample are approximately 570,000 distinct CDR3 sequences, around 8% of which were seen just once. The top ten clonotypes cover approximately 13% of the sample. This sequence originates from a man aged 45 to 75 who received an inactivated influenza vaccine. Donor details come from another sample of the same person, matched by shared clones. The rearrangement combines TRBV11-2 with TRBJ2-2; confidence is insufficient to name the D gene. Source: PBMCs from blood, taken roughly 24 months after vaccination. CDR3 sequence: CASTSGIGSGELFF. Read as DNA, the sequence is TGTGCCAGCACCTCAGGCATAGGTTCCGGGGAGCTGTTTTTT.